This T cell receptor beta chain was profiled in a study of OX40 agonist ivuxolimab in advanced cancers. Whole-study findings and limits: Certain nonresponding patients likewise had low normalized T-cell clonal expansion.

Here immunoSEQ multiplex PCR was the method, and the copy in TCRdb shows in-frame clones only, minus some. The sample holds some 50,000 clones, just under 95% seen once. CDR3 length: 17 amino acids. V lost 4 bases, J lost 5 bases, and 5 bases stayed unmatched. Germline lookup yields CDR1 MNHEY and CDR2 SMNVEV (reference sequence). Worth noting for this clone: Its antigen remains unknown.

This specimen was CD4+ or CD8+ T cells sorted from blood, taken in a trial of the OX40 agonist ivuxolimab. The sequence was collected from an adult with an advanced solid tumor such as melanoma, head and neck, liver or kidney cancer. The V call is TRBV27, the J call TRBJ2-2, with 15 positions matching TRBD2. The CDR3 spells CASSSGLAGGLTGELFF. CDR3 DNA: TGTGCCAGCAGTTCGGGACTAGCGGGAGGTTTAACCGGGGAGCTGTTTTTT.